This TCR beta chain was sequenced during a study of metastatic and nonmetastatic thyroid tumors. As for the study in general: Repertoire data that came from the blood and tumor or nodule tissue of malignant and benign thyroid patients were compared.

Per the authors' pipeline: A classifier for distant metastasis in papillary thyroid cancer was constructed using CDR3 differences observed across clinicopathological groups. MiXCR re-clonotyped the PCR reads for TCRdb. These V and J calls are TCRdb output, not the study's own analysis. The sample lists some 90,000 clones; around 9.2% were seen once. This clone was found many times. Before thyroid surgery, none of the patients had received any treatment. V dropped 0 bases and J dropped 5; count of bases not matched to a gene: 6. Germline assignment: CDR1 WNHNN and CDR2 SYGVQD (reference sequence). The CDR3 is 15 residues long.

Sequencing was carried out using blood. This receptor was obtained from a female donor with papillary thyroid cancer or a benign thyroid nodule (not recorded which). Some clones in this sample may be carry-over from other donors' samples. The chain uses TRBV10-1 and TRBJ2-5; 7 positions match TRBD1. The CDR3 sequence is CASSESKTGMETQYF. The CDR3 nucleotides read TGCGCCAGCAGTGAGTCGAAGACAGGGATGGAGACCCAGTACTTC.